Following are 15 T cell receptor beta chains from one sample sequenced in a study of cytotoxic CD8 clonotypes in ibrutinib-treated CLL. Method: immunoSEQ multiplex PCR; TCRdb's copy keeps in-frame clones and lacks some. The table has 130,000 to 150,000 clones, over 60% seen once; the top ten hold around 13%. Source: PBMCs, taken after 12 months of ibrutinib treatment. These receptors all come from a human donor with chronic lymphocytic leukemia.

This chain connects TRBV15 to TRBJ2-1; D gene ambiguous. V dropped 3 bases and J dropped 3 bases, with 0 bases sitting between them. The CDR3 sequence is 11 residues long. CDR1 and CDR2 (germline): LNHNV, YYDKDF (reference sequence). The CDR3, as DNA: TGTGCCACCAGCAGCTACAATGAGCAGTTCTTC. It specifies CATSSYNEQFF.

The V call is TRBV6-4, the J call TRBJ2-7, with D possibly being TRBD1 or TRBD2 (5 bases each). CDR3 length equals 15 residues. V lost 4 bases and J lost 2, with 15 bases in between. The germline gives CDR1 MRHNA, CDR2 SNTAGT. CDR3 residues: CASSVEYGTTYEQYF. In DNA form, the CDR3 reads TGTGCCAGCAGTGTGGAATATGGGACCACCTACGAGCAGTACTTC.

This clone appeared a single time. The V call is TRBV5-4, the J call TRBJ2-3, with unresolved D. V lost 2 bases and J 3 bases, leaving 7 bases between the germline ends. The germline V gene has CDR1 SGHNT and CDR2 YYREEE (reference sequence). CDR3 size: 13 residues. CDR3 sequence: CASSFFGTDTQYF. For the CDR3, the DNA is TGTGCCAGCAGCTTCTTCGGGACAGATACGCAGTATTTT.

The table lists this clone with a few counts. This rearrangement joins TRBV15 to TRBJ2-4; D gene ambiguous. The V end lost 1 base, the J end lost 0 bases, and 7 bases lay between the germline ends. In germline, CDR1 is LNHNV, CDR2 YYDKDF (reference sequence). The CDR3 has 15 residues. CDR3 bases: TGTGCCACCAGCAGAGGGCGGCTAGCCAAAAACATTCAGTACTTC. Its translation is CATSRGRLAKNIQYF.

This rearrangement joins TRBV27 to TRBJ2-3; TRBD2 agrees at 12 bases. Trimming cost V 4 bases and J 6 bases; bases outside gene matches: 5. The CDR3 has 15 residues. Germline V gene lookup returns CDR1 MNHEY and CDR2 SMNVEV (reference sequence). This CDR3 is CASSSRLAGVDTQYF. CDR3 in DNA: TGTGCCAGCAGTTCGAGACTAGCGGGAGTTGATACGCAGTATTTT.

This clone was counted only a few times. The V call is TRBV7-9, the J call TRBJ2-3; TRBD2 might be the D (6 bases). The CDR3 totals 16 residues. V lost 5 bases to trimming and J lost 7 bases, with 22 bases between them. CDR1 is SEHNR, CDR2 FQNEAQ, per germline (reference sequence). In nucleotides, the CDR3 is TGTGCCAGCAGCCCAAATAGCGGAACACCTAGTAATACGCAGTATTTT. Amino acids: CASSPNSGTPSNTQYF.

For the CDR3, the DNA is TGTGCCAGCAGTACAGGGATGAACACTGAAGCTTTCTTT. It encodes CASSTGMNTEAFF. The V gene is TRBV28, the J gene TRBJ1-1, with a weak D call TRBD1 (6 bases). There are 13 residues in the CDR3. The germline V gene has CDR1 MDHEN and CDR2 SYDVKM. Trimming stripped 5 bases from V and 0 bases from J, with 7 bases between.

The rearrangement uses TRBV5-1 and TRBJ2-2; D possibly corresponds to TRBD1 (5 bases). The CDR3 runs to 15 residues. Germline CDR1 and CDR2: SGHRS and YFSETQ. Trimming removed 1 base from V and 0 bases from J, with 7 bases in between. Written as DNA, the CDR3 is TGCGCCAGCAGCTTGAGGGGAACGAACACCGGGGAGCTGTTTTTT. This translates into CASSLRGTNTGELFF.

The V and J genes are TRBV2 and TRBJ2-7, with D possibly called TRBD1 or TRBD2 (5 bases each). Trimming pared 4 bases from V and 3 bases from J, leaving 13 bases between. Germline V lookup: CDR1 SNHLY, CDR2 FYNNEI. This CDR3 comprises 14 residues. The CDR3: CASSVRDGYYEQYF. CDR3 coding DNA: TGTGCCAGCAGTGTCCGGGACGGCTACTACGAGCAGTACTTC.

The V gene is TRBV6-5, the J gene TRBJ1-5, with D possibly matching TRBD1 (6 bases). This CDR3 contains 14 residues. CDR1 and CDR2 from the germline V gene are MNHEY and SVGAGI. Trimming took off 5 bases at V and 1 base at J, with 9 bases between the two ends. DNA for the CDR3: TGTGCCAGCAGTATACAGGGCAGCAATCAGCCCCAGCATTTT. It yields the protein CASSIQGSNQPQHF.

This clone was recorded only once. V gene TRBV7-8 combines with J gene TRBJ2-3; TRBD2 matches at 8 bases. The CDR3 sequence is 15 residues long. Germline V CDR1 and CDR2: SGHVS, FQNEAQ. J was trimmed by 4 bases and V by 5 bases; bases with no gene match: 8. CDR3 sequence: CASSALAGGADTQYF. Written as DNA, the CDR3 is TGTGCCAGCAGCGCGCTAGCGGGTGGCGCAGATACGCAGTATTTT.

CDR3 residues: CAISTNQNTEAFF. CDR3 DNA: TGTGCCATCAGCACTAATCAGAACACTGAAGCTTTCTTT. The chain employs TRBV10-3 and TRBJ1-1, with unresolved D. Trimming removed 6 bases at V and 1 base at J, with 9 bases between. CDR1 and CDR2 (germline): ENHRY, SYGVKD. This CDR3 has 13 residues.

The CDR3, as DNA: TGTGCCAGCAGACACAATGAGCAGTTCTTC. Encoded protein: CASRHNEQFF. The chain employs TRBV7-2 and TRBJ2-1; D remains ambiguous. This CDR3 has 10 amino acids. Germline V gene sequence: CDR1 SGHTA, CDR2 FQGNSA. Trimming cost V 6 bases and J 5 bases, with 2 bases left between them.

This rearrangement joins TRBV15 to TRBJ1-2; 10 bases are shared with TRBD1. V was pared by 5 bases and J by 6 bases, with 3 bases of the junction left unmatched. Per germline, CDR1 LNHNV and CDR2 YYDKDF (reference sequence). This CDR3 comprises 13 residues. In DNA, the CDR3 is TGTGCCACCAGCGGCGGACAGGGGGATGGCTACACCTTC. Protein sequence: CATSGGQGDGYTF. The complete variable domain, with remaining parts taken from reference TRBV15 and TRBJ1-2, reads DAMVIQNPRYQVTQFGKPVTLSCSQTLNHNVMYWYQQKSSQAPKLLFHYYDKDFNNEADTPDNFQSRRPNTSFCFLDIRSPGLGDTAMYLCATSGGQGDGYTFGSGTRLTVV.

The chain carries TRBV7-2 and TRBJ2-3, with 10 nucleotides matching TRBD1. Trimming took 5 bases from V and 1 from J; bases not matched to a gene: 3. Germline loops: CDR1 SGHTA, CDR2 FQGNSA. This CDR3 is built from 15 residues. In DNA form, the CDR3 reads TGTGCCAGCAGCCGACAGGGGGCGGGCACAGATACGCAGTATTTT. Its protein product is CASSRQGAGTDTQYF.